The sample holds a few counts of the clone carrying this TCR beta chain. This entry is derived from a study of T-cell memory formation after mild COVID-19. Constant-segment primers served in 5'RACE that generated TCR alpha and TCR beta cDNA libraries bearing sample barcodes and UMIs. MiXCR, run by TCRdb on the 5' RACE reads, gives a single entry per CDR3 protein. Here the sample spans some 490,000 distinct CDR3 sequences, 18% being singletons. This CDR3 is built from 15 residues. In germline, CDR1 is MGHRA, CDR2 YSYEKL. Deletions cut 0 bases from V and 1 base from J, with 6 bases between. This receptor was taken from an adult woman who had mild COVID-19 (a few samples of this study predate the infection). Cell type and time point are not known. Source material: PBMCs or a T cell subset sorted from them (not recorded which). This chain joins TRBV4-1 and TRBJ2-2; D uncertain. The CDR3 reads CASSQEPVNTGELFF. In DNA form, the CDR3 reads TGCGCCAGCAGCCAAGAACCCGTGAACACCGGGGAGCTGTTTTTT.